Detailed here is one T cell receptor (beta chain). The sample is drawn from a study of blood T cell repertoires in COVID-19. Study-level information: Samples representing acute and convalescent COVID-19 were sourced from the United States, Italy and Spain. T cells, B-cell-depleted T cells, or PBMCs provided the cDNA or gDNA that served as material.

This CDR3 has 13 residues. Trimming left V 1 base short and J 9 bases short, with 10 bases between. Original handling: Reference gene primers were amplified, and this amplification served to estimate nucleated cell counts. The table came from immunoSEQ multiplex PCR; TCRdb's copy has only in-frame clones and leaves some out. V, J and clone size derive from that table, while D and trimming were established from the DNA sequence. In the table there are roughly 80,000 clones, around 80% of which are singletons. The sequenced material came from peripheral blood. V gene TRBV12-3 or TRBV12-4 combines with J gene TRBJ1-5, with unresolved D. The sequence was collected from a human donor in a cohort sampled during active COVID-19. The CDR3 DNA reads as TGTGCCAGCAGTTTAGACACGGCGGGGCCCCAGCATTTT. It codes for CASSLDTAGPQHF.